Listed below are T cell receptor beta chains from one sample, sequenced in a study of shared clonotypes between healthy human individuals. Profiled with immunoSEQ multiplex PCR; TCRdb holds only in-frame clones, not every one. The sample shows some 500,000 clones, 95% to 96% of them seen only once. The sample comprised naive CD4+ T cells sorted from blood. The receptor set was obtained from a woman in her 30s in good health. CDR3s include the opening cysteine and the closing phenylalanine or tryptophan. The D gene is left open where the match is weak. Not every row has a clone size; where given, it reads once, few, many or a size class.

>TRBV5-1|once|TRBJ2-5|-
TGCGCCAGCAGCTTGGGACAGGCCGCAGCCCAGTACTTC
CASSLGQAAAQYF
>TRBV5-6|-|TRBJ2-5|TRBD2
TGTGCCAGCAGCGTTCCTAGCGGGAGGCCTCAAGAGACCCAGTACTTC
CASSVPSGRPQETQYF
>TRBV4-1|-|TRBJ1-1|-
TGCGCCAGCAGCGCAACTGGGGCAGGGTCCACTGAAGCTTTCTTT
CASSATGAGSTEAFF
>TRBV2|-|TRBJ2-7|TRBD2
TGTGCCAGCAGTGAAAGGACTAGCGGGAGCGACGAGCAGTACTTC
CASSERTSGSDEQYF
>TRBV5-4|-|TRBJ2-3|TRBD2
TGTGCCAGCAGCTTGGTAGGAGCGGGAGGTCCCCGCGGGGATACGCAGTATTTT
CASSLVGAGGPRGDTQYF
>TRBV10-3|-|TRBJ1-1|TRBD1
TGTGCCAGCTACAGGGGGCAAGCGAAGGAAGCTTTCTTT
CASYRGQAKEAFF
>TRBV6-1|-|TRBJ2-4|-
TGTGCCAGCAGTGGAGGGTCGAGCAAAAACATTCAGTACTTC
CASSGGSSKNIQYF
>TRBV15|once|TRBJ1-3|-
TGTGCCACCAGCAGAGATCTTTCCGGAAGCACCATATATTTT
CATSRDLSGSTIYF
>TRBV4-1|-|TRBJ2-2|-
TGCGCCAGCAGCCGCCCCGGAGGGGAGCTGTTTTTT
CASSRPGGELFF
>TRBV13|-|TRBJ2-1|-
TGTGCCAGCAGCCCCGAGACAGGGAGGGCCTACAATGAGCAGTTCTTC
CASSPETGRAYNEQFF
>TRBV7-9|-|TRBJ1-5|-
TGTGCCAGCAATACAGGGAGGAATCAGCCCCAGCATTTT
CASNTGRNQPQHF